This is a list of T cell receptor beta chains from one sample in a study of response to subunit inactivated influenza vaccine. MiXCR, applied by TCRdb to the RT-PCR reads, yields one record per CDR3 protein. This sample has 400,000 to 650,000 distinct CDR3 sequences, with 6.5% to 8% found just once. The material sequenced was PBMCs from blood, taken about 23 months after vaccination. The receptor source for this set is a man between 50 and 75 years old who received an inactivated influenza vaccine. Each CDR3 is given with its conserved first and last residue. A D gene is named only where the DNA matches it firmly. Size tells how often a clone was seen (once, few, many) or the class of an expanded clone, and some rows leave it out.

clone size: -; V gene: TRBV4-1; J gene: TRBJ2-7; D gene: -; CDR3 protein: CASSRDEDSSSYEQYF; CDR3 DNA: TGCGCCAGCAGCCGTGACGAGGATTCGAGCTCCTACGAGCAGTACTTC
clone size: few; V gene: TRBV30; J gene: TRBJ2-5; D gene: TRBD2; CDR3 protein: CAWSAGGGETQYF; CDR3 DNA: TGTGCCTGGAGTGCGGGGGGAGGAGAGACCCAGTACTTC
clone size: -; V gene: TRBV9; J gene: TRBJ1-2; D gene: TRBD1; CDR3 protein: CASSREDRVGGYTF; CDR3 DNA: TGTGCCAGCAGCCGAGAAGACAGGGTGGGTGGCTACACCTTC
clone size: -; V gene: TRBV12-3/TRBV12-4; J gene: TRBJ2-3; D gene: TRBD1; CDR3 protein: CASSSRLGTGGTDTQYF; CDR3 DNA: TGTGCCAGCAGTTCCCGCCTAGGGACAGGGGGCACAGATACGCAGTATTTT
clone size: -; V gene: TRBV5-5; J gene: TRBJ2-1; D gene: -; CDR3 protein: CASSPSAGTYNEQFF; CDR3 DNA: TGTGCCAGCAGCCCGAGCGCAGGGACATACAATGAGCAGTTCTTC
clone size: many; V gene: TRBV3-1; J gene: TRBJ2-7; D gene: -; CDR3 protein: CASSPGIYEQYF; CDR3 DNA: TGTGCCAGCAGCCCAGGAATCTACGAGCAGTACTTC
clone size: few; V gene: TRBV12-3/TRBV12-4; J gene: TRBJ1-5; D gene: -; CDR3 protein: CASSFRGARNQPQHF; CDR3 DNA: TGTGCCAGCAGTTTTCGGGGGGCTCGCAATCAGCCCCAGCATTTT
clone size: few; V gene: TRBV10-3; J gene: TRBJ2-1; D gene: -; CDR3 protein: CAIKFASRYNEQFF; CDR3 DNA: TGTGCCATCAAATTTGCTAGTCGCTACAATGAGCAGTTCTTC
clone size: few; V gene: TRBV7-2; J gene: TRBJ1-3; D gene: -; CDR3 protein: CASSPSVDSGNTIYF; CDR3 DNA: TGTGCCAGCAGCCCCTCCGTGGACTCTGGAAACACCATATATTTT
clone size: few; V gene: TRBV6-5; J gene: TRBJ2-5; D gene: -; CDR3 protein: CASSSGVDQETQYF; CDR3 DNA: TGTGCCAGCAGTTCCGGTGTAGATCAAGAGACCCAGTACTTC
clone size: -; V gene: TRBV12-3/TRBV12-4; J gene: TRBJ2-1; D gene: -; CDR3 protein: CASSWLANYNEQFF; CDR3 DNA: TGTGCCAGCAGTTGGCTAGCGAACTACAATGAGCAGTTCTTC
clone size: -; V gene: TRBV5-1; J gene: TRBJ2-7; D gene: TRBD1; CDR3 protein: CASSRRTGGAEQYF; CDR3 DNA: TGCGCCAGCAGTAGAAGGACAGGGGGTGCCGAGCAGTACTTC
clone size: -; V gene: TRBV27; J gene: TRBJ2-5; D gene: -; CDR3 protein: CASSTQHLQETQYF; CDR3 DNA: TGTGCCAGCAGTACACAACACCTTCAAGAGACCCAGTACTTC
clone size: few; V gene: TRBV2; J gene: TRBJ1-2; D gene: TRBD1; CDR3 protein: CASSLKGGDGYTF; CDR3 DNA: TGTGCCAGCAGCCTCAAAGGGGGCGATGGCTACACCTTC
clone size: few; V gene: TRBV29-1; J gene: TRBJ1-2; D gene: -; CDR3 protein: CSVSPGRDGYTF; CDR3 DNA: TGCAGCGTTTCCCCAGGGAGGGATGGCTACACCTTC
clone size: many; V gene: TRBV7-2; J gene: TRBJ2-3; D gene: -; CDR3 protein: CASSLRQGVTDTQYF; CDR3 DNA: TGTGCCAGCAGCTTAAGGCAGGGAGTCACAGATACGCAGTATTTT
clone size: -; V gene: TRBV24-1; J gene: TRBJ2-2; D gene: -; CDR3 protein: CATSPRRNTGELFF; CDR3 DNA: TGTGCCACCAGCCCCAGGAGGAACACCGGGGAGCTGTTTTTT
clone size: -; V gene: TRBV7-9; J gene: TRBJ2-3; D gene: -; CDR3 protein: CASSRTAYITDTQYF; CDR3 DNA: TGTGCCAGCAGCAGGACCGCTTACATTACAGATACGCAGTATTTT
clone size: -; V gene: TRBV7-9; J gene: TRBJ2-7; D gene: -; CDR3 protein: CASSSTVRDFHEQYF; CDR3 DNA: TGTGCCAGCAGCTCGACCGTCCGGGACTTCCACGAGCAGTACTTC
clone size: -; V gene: TRBV20-1; J gene: TRBJ2-1; D gene: -; CDR3 protein: CSGNRATGNEQFF; CDR3 DNA: TGCAGTGGGAACCGGGCCACCGGTAATGAGCAGTTCTTC
clone size: -; V gene: TRBV12-3/TRBV12-4; J gene: TRBJ2-2; D gene: -; CDR3 protein: CASSPGRIGELFF; CDR3 DNA: TGTGCCAGCAGCCCTGGACGGATCGGGGAGCTGTTTTTT
clone size: -; V gene: TRBV6-4; J gene: TRBJ2-3; D gene: -; CDR3 protein: CASSGGGRNTQYF; CDR3 DNA: TGTGCCAGCAGCGGAGGGGGGCGGAATACGCAGTATTTT
clone size: -; V gene: TRBV3-1; J gene: TRBJ2-5; D gene: -; CDR3 protein: CASSHRERETQYF; CDR3 DNA: TGTGCCAGCAGCCATAGGGAGCGAGAGACCCAGTACTTC
clone size: many; V gene: TRBV10-3; J gene: TRBJ2-7; D gene: TRBD1; CDR3 protein: CAIRRDRGVYEQYF; CDR3 DNA: TGTGCCATCAGACGGGACAGGGGGGTGTACGAGCAGTACTTC
clone size: -; V gene: TRBV5-1; J gene: TRBJ1-1; D gene: TRBD1; CDR3 protein: CASSDRGPTEAFF; CDR3 DNA: TGCGCCAGCAGCGACAGGGGGCCCACTGAAGCTTTCTTT
clone size: many; V gene: TRBV7-8; J gene: TRBJ2-1; D gene: TRBD2; CDR3 protein: CASSLHGGAHNEQFF; CDR3 DNA: TGTGCCAGCAGCTTACACGGGGGGGCACACAATGAGCAGTTCTTC
clone size: -; V gene: TRBV30; J gene: TRBJ1-1; D gene: -; CDR3 protein: CAWSVPGASAFF; CDR3 DNA: TGTGCCTGGAGTGTACCGGGGGCGTCAGCTTTCTTT
clone size: many; V gene: TRBV4-2; J gene: TRBJ2-3; D gene: -; CDR3 protein: CASSQELADTQYF; CDR3 DNA: TGTGCCAGCAGCCAGGAGTTGGCAGATACGCAGTATTTT
clone size: few; V gene: TRBV30; J gene: TRBJ1-1; D gene: TRBD1; CDR3 protein: CAWSVRGQWAFF; CDR3 DNA: TGTGCCTGGAGTGTCAGGGGGCAATGGGCTTTCTTT
clone size: -; V gene: TRBV24-1; J gene: TRBJ2-5; D gene: -; CDR3 protein: CATSAQSVGETQYF; CDR3 DNA: TGTGCCACCAGTGCCCAGTCGGTCGGAGAGACCCAGTACTTC
clone size: -; V gene: TRBV11-1; J gene: TRBJ2-1; D gene: TRBD2; CDR3 protein: CASSLGGWTSPFYNEQFF; CDR3 DNA: TGTGCCAGCAGCTTAGGGGGGTGGACTAGCCCCTTTTACAATGAGCAGTTCTTC
clone size: -; V gene: TRBV19; J gene: TRBJ2-1; D gene: TRBD2; CDR3 protein: CASSIRTSGPNEQFF; CDR3 DNA: TGTGCCAGTAGTATAAGGACTAGCGGCCCCAATGAGCAGTTCTTC